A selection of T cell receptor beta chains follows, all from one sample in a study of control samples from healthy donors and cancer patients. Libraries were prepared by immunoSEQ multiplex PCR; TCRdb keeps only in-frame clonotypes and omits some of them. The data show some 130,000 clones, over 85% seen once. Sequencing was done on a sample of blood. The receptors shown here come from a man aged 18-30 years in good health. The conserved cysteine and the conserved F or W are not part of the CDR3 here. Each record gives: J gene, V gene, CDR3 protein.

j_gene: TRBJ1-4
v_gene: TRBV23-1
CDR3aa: ASSQSDSRAGILATNEKLF

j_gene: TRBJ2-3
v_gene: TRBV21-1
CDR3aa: ASSKDGGGPFPSTDTQY

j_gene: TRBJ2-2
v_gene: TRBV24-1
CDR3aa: ATGDSSRGTGELF

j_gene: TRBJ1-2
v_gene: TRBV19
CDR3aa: ASSEDRIGGYT

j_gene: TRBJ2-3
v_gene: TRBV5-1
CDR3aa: ASSLGTGRTDTQY

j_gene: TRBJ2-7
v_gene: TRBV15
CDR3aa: ATSKSGGDLYEQY

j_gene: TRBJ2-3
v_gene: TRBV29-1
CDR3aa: SVVVRVADTQY

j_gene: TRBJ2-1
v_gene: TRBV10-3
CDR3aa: AISESSYNEQF

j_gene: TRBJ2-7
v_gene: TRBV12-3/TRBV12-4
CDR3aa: ASPSYEQY

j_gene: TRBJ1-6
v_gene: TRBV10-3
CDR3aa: AIRVERRSPLH

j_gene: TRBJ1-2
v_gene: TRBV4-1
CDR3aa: ASSQVANSPNYGYT

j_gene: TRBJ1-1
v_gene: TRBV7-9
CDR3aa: ASSADTGTEAF

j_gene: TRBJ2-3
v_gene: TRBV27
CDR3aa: ASSPGTGRTDTQY